The rows below give T cell receptor beta chains drawn from one sample of a study of control samples from healthy donors and cancer patients. The table came from immunoSEQ multiplex PCR; TCRdb's copy has only in-frame clones and leaves some out. The data hold around 130,000 clones, with about 89% observed a single time. Specimen: blood. These TCRs come from a man over 45 in good health. Each CDR3 is given with its conserved first and last residue. The D gene is left open where the match is weak. A row's size may be missing; if present it is once, few, many or a size class.

V: TRBV11-3; size: -; D: TRBD2; J: TRBJ2-5; DNA: TGTGCCAGCAGCTTAAGGCGGAGTGGTAGCGGGGGGCAAGAGACCCAGTACTTC; CDR3: CASSLRRSGSGGQETQYF
V: TRBV3-1/TRBV3-2; size: -; D: -; J: TRBJ2-3; DNA: TGTGCCAGCAGCCAGACGGATACGCAGTATTTT; CDR3: CASSQTDTQYF
V: TRBV27; size: -; D: TRBD1; J: TRBJ1-1; DNA: TGTGCCAGCAGTTACGGGACAGGGGGCGGCACTGAAGCTTTCTTT; CDR3: CASSYGTGGGTEAFF
V: TRBV6-5; size: -; D: TRBD1; J: TRBJ1-2; DNA: TGTGCCAGCAGCGGGACAGGGATTTATGGCTACACCTTC; CDR3: CASSGTGIYGYTF
V: TRBV3-1/TRBV3-2; size: -; D: -; J: TRBJ2-3; DNA: TGTGCCAGCAGCCCACTATGGACTAACACAGATACGCAGTATTTT; CDR3: CASSPLWTNTDTQYF
V: TRBV6-5; size: -; D: TRBD2; J: TRBJ2-3; DNA: TGTGCCAGCAGTTTCCAGCGGGAGAGCACAGATACGCAGTATTTT; CDR3: CASSFQRESTDTQYF
V: TRBV11-2; size: -; D: -; J: TRBJ1-1; DNA: TGTGCCAGCACCGCAGGGTTGGACACTGAAGCTTTCTTT; CDR3: CASTAGLDTEAFF
V: TRBV27; size: few; D: -; J: TRBJ1-5; DNA: TGTGCCAGCAGTTTACGGCAGGGGAATCAGCCCCAGCATTTT; CDR3: CASSLRQGNQPQHF
V: TRBV19; size: -; D: -; J: TRBJ2-7; DNA: TGTGCCAGTAGTATTGGAACGGGATCAAACTACGAGCAGTACTTC; CDR3: CASSIGTGSNYEQYF
V: TRBV7-9; size: -; D: -; J: TRBJ2-7; DNA: TGTGCCAGCAGCTTAGTTTTGGGCCAGTCCTACGAGCAGTACTTC; CDR3: CASSLVLGQSYEQYF
V: TRBV19; size: -; D: TRBD1; J: TRBJ2-6; DNA: TGTGCCAGTAGTATAGTACCGGGGACAGGGTCATATGAAAGCTCTGGGGCCAACGTCCTGACTTTC; CDR3: CASSIVPGTGSYESSGANVLTF
V: TRBV19; size: -; D: TRBD1; J: TRBJ1-1; DNA: TGTGCCAGTAGTATGGGACAGGGAGTCGGGAACACTGAAGCTTTCTTT; CDR3: CASSMGQGVGNTEAFF
V: TRBV24-1; size: -; D: -; J: TRBJ2-1; DNA: TGTGCCACCCCCTCCGGGCCCCGCTACAATGAGCAGTTCTTC; CDR3: CATPSGPRYNEQFF
V: TRBV18; size: -; D: -; J: TRBJ2-7; DNA: TGTGCCAGCTCACGACCGGGCTCCAGCGGCAACGAGCAGTACTTC; CDR3: CASSRPGSSGNEQYF
V: TRBV7-2; size: few; D: TRBD2; J: TRBJ2-5; DNA: TGTGCCAGCAGCTTAGTCAGGCTAGCGGGGGGGGAGACCCAGTACTTC; CDR3: CASSLVRLAGGETQYF
V: TRBV7-6; size: -; D: -; J: TRBJ1-2; DNA: TGTGCCAGCAGCCCCAAGGAGGGGTGGTATGGCTACACCTTC; CDR3: CASSPKEGWYGYTF
V: TRBV6-2/TRBV6-3; size: few; D: -; J: TRBJ1-5; DNA: TGTGCCAGCAGTTACTCGAGTCAGCCCCAGCATTTT; CDR3: CASSYSSQPQHF
V: TRBV9; size: -; D: TRBD1; J: TRBJ1-1; DNA: TGTGCCAGCAGCGCCACAGGGGACCCCTTGAACACTGAAGCTTTCTTT; CDR3: CASSATGDPLNTEAFF